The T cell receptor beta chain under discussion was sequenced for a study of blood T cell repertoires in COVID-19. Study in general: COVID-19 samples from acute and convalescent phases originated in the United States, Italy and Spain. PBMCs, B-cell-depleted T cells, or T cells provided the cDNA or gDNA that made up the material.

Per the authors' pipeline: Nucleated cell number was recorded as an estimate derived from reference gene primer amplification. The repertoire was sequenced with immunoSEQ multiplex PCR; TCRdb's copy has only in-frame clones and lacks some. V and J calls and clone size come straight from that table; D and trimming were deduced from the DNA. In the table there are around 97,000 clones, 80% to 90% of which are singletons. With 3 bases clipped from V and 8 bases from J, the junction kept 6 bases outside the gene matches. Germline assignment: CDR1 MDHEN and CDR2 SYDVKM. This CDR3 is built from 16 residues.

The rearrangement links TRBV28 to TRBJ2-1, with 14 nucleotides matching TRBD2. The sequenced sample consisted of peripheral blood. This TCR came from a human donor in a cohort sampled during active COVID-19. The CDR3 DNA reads TGTGCCAGCAGTTTGACTAGCGGGAGGGGTGGCGATGAGCAGTTCTTC. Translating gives CASSLTSGRGGDEQFF.